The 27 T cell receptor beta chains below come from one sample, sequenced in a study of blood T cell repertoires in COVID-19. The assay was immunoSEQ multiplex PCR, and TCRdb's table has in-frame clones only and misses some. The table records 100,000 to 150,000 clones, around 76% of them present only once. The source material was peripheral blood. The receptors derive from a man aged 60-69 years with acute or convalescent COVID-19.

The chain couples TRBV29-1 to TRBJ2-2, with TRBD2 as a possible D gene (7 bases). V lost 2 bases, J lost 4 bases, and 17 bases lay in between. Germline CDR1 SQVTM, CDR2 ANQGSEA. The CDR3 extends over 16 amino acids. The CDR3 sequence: CSVETVEGGATGELFF. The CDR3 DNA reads TGCAGCGTTGAAACGGTTGAAGGGGGGGCCACCGGGGAGCTGTTTTTT.

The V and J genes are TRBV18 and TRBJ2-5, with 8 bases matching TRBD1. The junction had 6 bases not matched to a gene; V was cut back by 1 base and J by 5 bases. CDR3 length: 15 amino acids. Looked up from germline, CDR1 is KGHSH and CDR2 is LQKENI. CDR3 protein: CASSPRRTGPETQYF. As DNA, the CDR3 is TGTGCCAGCTCACCACGCAGGACAGGGCCGGAGACCCAGTACTTC.

The CDR3, as DNA: TGTGCCAGTAGCCACTCTCAAGGGGTCAGTAGGGAGCTGTTTTTT. Protein sequence: CASSHSQGVSRELFF. This sequence joins TRBV19 and TRBJ2-2; possible D gene TRBD1, 5 bases. Germline V gene sequence: CDR1 LNHDA, CDR2 SQIVND (reference sequence). Trimming shortened V by 6 bases and J by 9 bases, and 20 bases separated the two germline ends. The CDR3 is 15 residues long.

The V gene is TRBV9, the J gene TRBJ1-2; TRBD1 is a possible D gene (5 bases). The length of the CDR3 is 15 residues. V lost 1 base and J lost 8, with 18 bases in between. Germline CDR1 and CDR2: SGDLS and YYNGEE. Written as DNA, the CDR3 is TGTGCCAGCAGCGTATTCTGGACACCCGCAGGCGGCTACACCTTC. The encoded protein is CASSVFWTPAGGYTF.

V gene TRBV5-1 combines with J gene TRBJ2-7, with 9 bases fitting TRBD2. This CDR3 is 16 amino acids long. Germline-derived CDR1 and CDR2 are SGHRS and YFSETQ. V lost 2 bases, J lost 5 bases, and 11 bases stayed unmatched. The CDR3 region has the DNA TGCGCCAGCAGCTTAGGGACTAGCTTAGGGATTGACGAGCAGTACTTC. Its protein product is CASSLGTSLGIDEQYF.

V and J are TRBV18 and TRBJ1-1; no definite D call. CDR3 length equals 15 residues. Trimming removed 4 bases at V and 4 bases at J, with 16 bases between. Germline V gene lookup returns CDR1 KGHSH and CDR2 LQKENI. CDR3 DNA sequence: TGTGCCAGCTCACGGAAAGAGGGTATGGGCACTGAAGCTTTCTTT. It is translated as CASSRKEGMGTEAFF.

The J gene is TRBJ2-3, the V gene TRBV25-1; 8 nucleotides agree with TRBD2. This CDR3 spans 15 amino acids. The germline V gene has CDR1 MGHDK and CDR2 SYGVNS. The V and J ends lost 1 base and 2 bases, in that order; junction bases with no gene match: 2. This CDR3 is CASSELAGITDTQYF. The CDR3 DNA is TGTGCCAGCAGTGAATTAGCGGGGATCACAGATACGCAGTATTTT.

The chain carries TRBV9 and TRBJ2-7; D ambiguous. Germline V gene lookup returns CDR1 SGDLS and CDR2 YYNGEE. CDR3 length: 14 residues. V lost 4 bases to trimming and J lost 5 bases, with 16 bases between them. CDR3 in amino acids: CASSPFPSRDEQYF. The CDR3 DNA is TGTGCCAGCAGCCCTTTCCCGTCTCGGGACGAGCAGTACTTC. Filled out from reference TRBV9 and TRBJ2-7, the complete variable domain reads DSGVTQTPKHLITATGQRVTLRCSPRSGDLSVYWYQQSLDQGLQFLIQYYNGEERAKGNILERFSAQQFPDLHSELNLSSLELGDSALYFCASSPFPSRDEQYFGPGTRLTVT.

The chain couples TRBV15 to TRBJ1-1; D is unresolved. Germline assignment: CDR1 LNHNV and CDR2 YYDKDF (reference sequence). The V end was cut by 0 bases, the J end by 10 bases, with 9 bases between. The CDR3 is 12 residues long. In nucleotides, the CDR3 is TGTGCCACCAGCAGAGATCACCGGGGAGCTTTCTTT. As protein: CATSRDHRGAFF. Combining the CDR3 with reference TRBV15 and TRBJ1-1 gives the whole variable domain DAMVIQNPRYQVTQFGKPVTLSCSQTLNHNVMYWYQQKSSQAPKLLFHYYDKDFNNEADTPDNFQSRRPNTSFCFLDIRSPGLGDTAMYLCATSRDHRGAFFGQGTRLTVV.

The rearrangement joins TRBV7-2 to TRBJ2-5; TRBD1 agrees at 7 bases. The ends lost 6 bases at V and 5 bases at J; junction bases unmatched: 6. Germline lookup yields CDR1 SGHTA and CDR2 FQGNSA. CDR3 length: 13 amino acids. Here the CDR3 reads CASSGDRVETQYF. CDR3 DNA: TGTGCCAGCAGTGGAGACAGGGTGGAGACCCAGTACTTC.

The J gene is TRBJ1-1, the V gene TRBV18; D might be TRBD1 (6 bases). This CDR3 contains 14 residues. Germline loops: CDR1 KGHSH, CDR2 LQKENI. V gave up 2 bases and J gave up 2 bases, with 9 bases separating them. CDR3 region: CASSPYRANTEAFF. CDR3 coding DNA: TGTGCCAGCTCACCATACAGGGCTAACACTGAAGCTTTCTTT. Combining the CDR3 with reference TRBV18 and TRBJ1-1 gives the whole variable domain NAGVMQNPRHLVRRRGQEARLRCSPMKGHSHVYWYRQLPEEGLKFMVYLQKENIIDESGMPKERFSAEFPKEGPSILRIQQVVRGDSAAYFCASSPYRANTEAFFGQGTRLTVV.

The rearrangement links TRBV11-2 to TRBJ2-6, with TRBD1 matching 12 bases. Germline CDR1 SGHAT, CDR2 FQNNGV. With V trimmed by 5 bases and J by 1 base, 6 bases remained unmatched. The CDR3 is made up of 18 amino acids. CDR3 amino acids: CASSGGTGGRSGANVLTF. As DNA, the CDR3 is TGTGCCAGCAGCGGAGGGACAGGGGGCAGGTCTGGGGCCAACGTCCTGACTTTC.

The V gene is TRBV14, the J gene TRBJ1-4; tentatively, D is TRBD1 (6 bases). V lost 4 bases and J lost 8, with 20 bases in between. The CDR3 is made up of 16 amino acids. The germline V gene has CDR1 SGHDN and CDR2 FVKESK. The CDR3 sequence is CASSPTWGGRGEKLFF. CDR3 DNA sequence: TGTGCCAGCAGCCCTACCTGGGGGGGCCGGGGGGAAAAACTGTTTTTT.

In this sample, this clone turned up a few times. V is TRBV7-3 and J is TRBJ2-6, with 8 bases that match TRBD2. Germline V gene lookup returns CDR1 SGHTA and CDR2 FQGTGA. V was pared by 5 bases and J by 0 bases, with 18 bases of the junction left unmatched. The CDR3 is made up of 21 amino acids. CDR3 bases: TGTGCCAGCAGCCGTACCGTATCTGCGGGGGGCGGAGACTCTGGGGCCAACGTCCTGACTTTC. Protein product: CASSRTVSAGGGDSGANVLTF.

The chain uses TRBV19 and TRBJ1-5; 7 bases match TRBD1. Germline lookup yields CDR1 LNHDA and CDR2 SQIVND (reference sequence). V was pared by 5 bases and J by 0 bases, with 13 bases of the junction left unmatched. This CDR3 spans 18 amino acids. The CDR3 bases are TGTGCCAGTAGTCCACCCCTCTTGACAGGGACTAGCAATCAGCCCCAGCATTTT. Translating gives CASSPPLLTGTSNQPQHF.

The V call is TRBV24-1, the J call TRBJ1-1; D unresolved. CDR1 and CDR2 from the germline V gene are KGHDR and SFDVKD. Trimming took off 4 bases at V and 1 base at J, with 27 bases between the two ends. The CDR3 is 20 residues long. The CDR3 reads CATSDLVLCGGVKENTEAFF. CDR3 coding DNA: TGTGCCACCAGTGACCTCGTTCTATGCGGTGGTGTCAAGGAGAACACTGAAGCTTTCTTT.

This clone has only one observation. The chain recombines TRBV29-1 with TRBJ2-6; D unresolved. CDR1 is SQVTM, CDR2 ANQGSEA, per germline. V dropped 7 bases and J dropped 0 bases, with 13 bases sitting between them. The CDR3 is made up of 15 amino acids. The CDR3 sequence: CSATIGFSGANVLTF. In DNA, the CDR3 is TGCAGCGCCACAATCGGGTTCTCTGGGGCCAACGTCCTGACTTTC.

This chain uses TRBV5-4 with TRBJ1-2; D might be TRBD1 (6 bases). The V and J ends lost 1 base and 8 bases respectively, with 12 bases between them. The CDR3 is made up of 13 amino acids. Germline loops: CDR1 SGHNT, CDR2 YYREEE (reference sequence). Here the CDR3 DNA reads TGTGCCAGCAGCTTGTCGGGGGGGCCCGGCTACACCTTC. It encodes CASSLSGGPGYTF.

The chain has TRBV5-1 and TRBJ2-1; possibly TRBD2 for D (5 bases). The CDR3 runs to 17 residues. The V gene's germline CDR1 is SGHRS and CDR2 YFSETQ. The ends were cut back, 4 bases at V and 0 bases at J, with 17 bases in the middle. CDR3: CASSLGLLTSSYNEQFF. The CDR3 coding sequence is TGCGCCAGCAGCCTCGGACTCCTTACTAGCTCCTACAATGAGCAGTTCTTC.

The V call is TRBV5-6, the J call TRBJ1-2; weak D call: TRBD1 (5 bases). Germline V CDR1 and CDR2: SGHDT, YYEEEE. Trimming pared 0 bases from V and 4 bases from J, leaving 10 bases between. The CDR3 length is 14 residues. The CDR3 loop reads CASSLGQNSYGYTF. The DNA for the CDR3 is TGTGCCAGCAGCTTGGGACAGAACTCCTATGGCTACACCTTC.

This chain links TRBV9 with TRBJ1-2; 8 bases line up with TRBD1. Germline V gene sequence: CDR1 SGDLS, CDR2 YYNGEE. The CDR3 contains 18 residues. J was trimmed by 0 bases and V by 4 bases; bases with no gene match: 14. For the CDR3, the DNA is TGTGCCAGCAGCCGGAGCACCTCCGGACAGGGATCTAACTATGGCTACACCTTC. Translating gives CASSRSTSGQGSNYGYTF.

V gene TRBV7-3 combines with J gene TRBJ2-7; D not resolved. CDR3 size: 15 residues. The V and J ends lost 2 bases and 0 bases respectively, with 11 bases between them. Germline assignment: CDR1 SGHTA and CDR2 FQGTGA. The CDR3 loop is CASSLFCESSYEQYF. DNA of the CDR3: TGTGCCAGCAGCTTATTCTGCGAAAGCTCCTACGAGCAGTACTTC.

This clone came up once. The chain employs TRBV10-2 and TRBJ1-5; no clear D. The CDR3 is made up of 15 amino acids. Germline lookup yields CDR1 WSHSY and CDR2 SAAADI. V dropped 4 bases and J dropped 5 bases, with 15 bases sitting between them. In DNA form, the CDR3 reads TGCGCCAGCAGTGTGGGAGGAGACTCGGATCAGCCCCAGCATTTT. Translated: CASSVGGDSDQPQHF.

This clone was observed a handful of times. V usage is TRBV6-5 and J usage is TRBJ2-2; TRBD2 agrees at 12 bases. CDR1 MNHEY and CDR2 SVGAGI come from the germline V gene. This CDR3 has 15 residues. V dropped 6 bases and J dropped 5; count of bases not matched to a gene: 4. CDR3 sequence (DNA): TGTGCCAGCAGGCCACTAGCGGGGGGAACCGGGGAGCTGTTTTTT. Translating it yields CASRPLAGGTGELFF.

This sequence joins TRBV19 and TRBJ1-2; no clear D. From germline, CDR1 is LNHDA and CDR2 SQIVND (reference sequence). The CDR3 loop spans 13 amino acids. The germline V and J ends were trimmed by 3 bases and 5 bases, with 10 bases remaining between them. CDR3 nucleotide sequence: TGTGCCAGTAGTATCACCCAGATTTATGGCTACACCTTC. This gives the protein CASSITQIYGYTF.

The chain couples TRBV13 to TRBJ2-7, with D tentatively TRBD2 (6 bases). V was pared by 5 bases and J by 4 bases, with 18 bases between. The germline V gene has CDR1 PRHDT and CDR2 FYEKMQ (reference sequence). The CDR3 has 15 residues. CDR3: CASSPRDESKYEQYF. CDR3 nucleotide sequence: TGTGCCAGCAGCCCGCGGGACGAATCAAAGTACGAGCAGTACTTC.

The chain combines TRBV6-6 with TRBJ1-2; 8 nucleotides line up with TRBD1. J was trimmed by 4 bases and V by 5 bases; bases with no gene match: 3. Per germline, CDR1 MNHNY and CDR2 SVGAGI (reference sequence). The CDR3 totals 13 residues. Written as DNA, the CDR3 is TGTGCCAGCAGTCCAACAGGGGGCTATGGCTACACCTTC. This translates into CASSPTGGYGYTF.